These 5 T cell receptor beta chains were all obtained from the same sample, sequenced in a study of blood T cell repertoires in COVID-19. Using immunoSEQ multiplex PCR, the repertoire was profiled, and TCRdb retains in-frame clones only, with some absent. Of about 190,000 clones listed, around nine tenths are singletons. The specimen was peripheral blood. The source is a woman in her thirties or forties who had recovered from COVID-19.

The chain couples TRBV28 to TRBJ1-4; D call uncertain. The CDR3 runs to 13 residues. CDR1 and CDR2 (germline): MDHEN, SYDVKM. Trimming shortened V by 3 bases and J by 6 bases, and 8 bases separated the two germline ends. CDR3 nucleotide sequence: TGTGCCAGCAGTTTGGGAGGCGATGAAAAACTGTTTTTT. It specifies CASSLGGDEKLFF.

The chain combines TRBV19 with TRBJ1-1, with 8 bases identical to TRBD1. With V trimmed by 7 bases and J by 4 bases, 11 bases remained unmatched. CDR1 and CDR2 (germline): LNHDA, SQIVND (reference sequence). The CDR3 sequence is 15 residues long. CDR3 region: CASTPTVTGGTEAFF. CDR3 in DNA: TGTGCCAGTACCCCTACAGTAACAGGGGGCACTGAAGCTTTCTTT.

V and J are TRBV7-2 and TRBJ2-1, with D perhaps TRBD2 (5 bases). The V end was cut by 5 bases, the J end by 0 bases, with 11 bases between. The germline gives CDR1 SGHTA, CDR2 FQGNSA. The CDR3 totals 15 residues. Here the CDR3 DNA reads TGTGCCAGCAGCCTGAGCGGAAGCTCCTACAATGAGCAGTTCTTC. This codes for CASSLSGSSYNEQFF.

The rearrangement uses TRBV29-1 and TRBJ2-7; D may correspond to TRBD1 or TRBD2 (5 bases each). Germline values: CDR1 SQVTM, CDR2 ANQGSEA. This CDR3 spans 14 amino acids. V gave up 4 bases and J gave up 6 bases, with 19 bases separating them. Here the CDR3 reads CSVVEGLEISEQYF. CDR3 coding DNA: TGCAGCGTTGTAGAGGGGCTTGAAATCTCCGAGCAGTACTTC.

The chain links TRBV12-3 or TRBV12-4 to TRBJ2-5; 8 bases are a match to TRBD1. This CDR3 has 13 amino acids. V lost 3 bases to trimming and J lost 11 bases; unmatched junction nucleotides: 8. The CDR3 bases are TGTGCCAGCAGTTTTGGACAGGGCCTTGGTCAGTACTTC. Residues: CASSFGQGLGQYF.